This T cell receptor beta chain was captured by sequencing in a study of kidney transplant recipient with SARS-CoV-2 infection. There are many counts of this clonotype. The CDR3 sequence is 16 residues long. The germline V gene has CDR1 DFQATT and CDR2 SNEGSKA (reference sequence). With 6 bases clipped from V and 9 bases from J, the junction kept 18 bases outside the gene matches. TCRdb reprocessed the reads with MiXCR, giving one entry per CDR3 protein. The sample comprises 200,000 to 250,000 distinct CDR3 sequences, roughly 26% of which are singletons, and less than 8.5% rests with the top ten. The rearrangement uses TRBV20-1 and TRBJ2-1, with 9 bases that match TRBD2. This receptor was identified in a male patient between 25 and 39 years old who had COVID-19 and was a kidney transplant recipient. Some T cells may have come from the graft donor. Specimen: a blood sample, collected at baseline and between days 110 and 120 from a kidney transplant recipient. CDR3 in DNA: TGCAGTGCATATCCCCCGGTGCTAGCGGGAAGGGGTGAGCAGTTCTTC. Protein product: CSAYPPVLAGRGEQFF.